This entry lists 32 T cell receptor beta chains sequenced from one sample in a study of blood T cells in healthy people across ages. It was with a sample-barcoded 5' primer and a J-beta primer mix that a second PCR of roughly 7 to 11 cycles was run. One entry per CDR3 protein results from TCRdb running MiXCR on the 5' RACE reads. The sample holds approximately 810,000 distinct CDR3 sequences; roughly 26% are singletons and the top ten take roughly 17%. Sequenced material: blood. These TCRs come from a woman of 80 years or more in good health.

The count of this clonotype is one. Being one base from a much bigger clone, this may be a read error. The chain employs TRBV25-1 and TRBJ2-4; possibly TRBD2 for D (6 bases). Germline CDR1 is MGHDK and CDR2 is SYGVNS. The CDR3 is 12 residues long. Trimming shortened V by 5 bases and J by 13 bases, and 15 bases separated the two germline ends. CDR3 DNA: TGTGCCAGCAGTTTAGGTTGGGAGGCCCAGTACTTC. As protein: CASSLGWEAQYF.

This clonotype was seen more than once but under ten times. The genes are TRBV7-8 and TRBJ1-2, with TRBD1 identical over 7 bases. This CDR3 region has 15 residues. Germline CDR1 SGHVS, CDR2 FQNEAQ. V was pared by 1 base and J by 4 bases, with 6 bases of the junction left unmatched. CDR3 in amino acids: CASSLGADRAYGYTF. Here the CDR3 DNA reads TGTGCCAGCAGCTTAGGGGCAGACAGGGCCTATGGCTACACCTTC.

On this clonotype itself: A read error is possible here, since a much larger clone lies one base away. J is TRBJ2-1 and V is TRBV3-1, with D tentatively TRBD2 (5 bases). The germline gives CDR1 LGHDT, CDR2 YNNKEL (reference sequence). V was shortened by 4 bases and J by 5 bases, with 12 bases between the two germline ends. The CDR3 totals 14 residues. The CDR3 loop is CASSPWTPDNEQFF. CDR3 DNA sequence: TGTGCCAGCAGCCCCTGGACTCCAGACAATGAGCAGTTCTTC.

A few counts support this clonotype. The chain is built from TRBV6-6 and TRBJ1-6; D not resolved. This CDR3 has 13 residues. Germline-derived CDR1 and CDR2 are MNHNY and SVGAGI (reference sequence). Between the trimmed V and J ends, which lost 4 bases and 5 bases, there was a span of 6 bases. CDR3 region: CASSSLDNSPLHF. CDR3 in DNA: TGTGCCAGCAGTTCTTTGGATAATTCACCCCTCCACTTT.

This clonotype occurred many times. This chain connects TRBV27 to TRBJ2-3; D is ambiguous. V lost 2 bases, J lost 1 base, and 10 bases lay in between. The V gene's germline CDR1 is MNHEY and CDR2 SMNVEV (reference sequence). CDR3 length equals 15 residues. CDR3 loop: CASSLLHRRTDTQYF. The CDR3 DNA follows: TGTGCCAGCAGTTTACTTCACCGACGCACAGATACGCAGTATTTT.

Remarks on this clonotype: One base away lies a much larger clone, so this may be a sequencing read error. V gene TRBV2 combines with J gene TRBJ2-5; D might be TRBD1 (5 bases). With the DNA end fitting TRBJ2-1 better, the J assignment may be wrong. CDR3 length: 14 residues. Germline values: CDR1 SNHLY, CDR2 FYNNEI. CDR3 DNA sequence: TGTGCCAGTCGATTGTCAGGGAATCAAGAGACCCAGTTCTTC. It yields the protein CASRLSGNQETQFF.

The chain combines TRBV25-1 with TRBJ2-3, with 8 bases aligning to TRBD2. The germline V gene encodes CDR1 MGHDK and CDR2 SYGVNS. This CDR3 spans 16 amino acids. The V segment lost 5 bases and the J segment 2 bases; nucleotides outside the gene matches: 9. As DNA, the CDR3 is TGTGCCAGCAGTCACATAGCGGGGAGGTACACAGATACGCAGTATTTT. Translation gives CASSHIAGRYTDTQYF.

The rearrangement uses TRBV7-2 and TRBJ2-5; TRBD1 matches at 7 bases. CDR3 length: 14 amino acids. Germline V CDR1 and CDR2: SGHTA, FQGNSA. After removal of 5 bases from V and 11 bases from J, the junction contained 14 bases not matched to a gene. Here the CDR3 DNA reads TGTGCCAGCAGCCATCGAGGGGGCGGCAATGAGCAGTACTTC. This codes for CASSHRGGGNEQYF.

This clonotype was seen at least ten times. This rearrangement joins TRBV5-1 to TRBJ2-1, with a weak D call TRBD2 (6 bases). This CDR3 contains 13 residues. V gave up 4 bases and J gave up 9 bases, with 14 bases separating them. The germline V gene has CDR1 SGHRS and CDR2 YFSETQ. The CDR3 DNA is TGCGCCAGCAGCCAGGATTCCGGGGGTGAGCAGTTCTTC. Encoded protein: CASSQDSGGEQFF.

In its sample, this clonotype was seen many times. This sequence joins TRBV11-2 and TRBJ1-2; D gene uncertain. V was cut by 4 bases and J by 5 bases, with 14 bases left in between. Germline CDR1 is SGHAT and CDR2 is FQNNGV. This CDR3 comprises 14 residues. DNA for the CDR3: TGTGCCAGCAGCTCGGGAGACCGGGGATATGGCTACACCTTC. This codes for CASSSGDRGYGYTF.

This clonotype was seen many times. This chain connects TRBV6-1 to TRBJ1-4, with 8 bases that match TRBD1. This CDR3 spans 14 amino acids. Germline-derived CDR1 and CDR2 are MNHNS and SASEGT. V was clipped by 1 base and J by 9 bases; unmatched bases: 4. The CDR3 sequence: CASSEEGTGKKLFF. The CDR3 DNA sequence: TGTGCCAGCAGTGAAGAGGGGACAGGCAAAAAACTGTTTTTT.

The chain links TRBV5-6 to TRBJ2-5, with 12 bases that match TRBD1. The V gene's germline CDR1 is SGHDT and CDR2 YYEEEE. The CDR3 spans 18 residues. V trimming: 3 bases; J trimming: 2 bases; junction bases outside the gene matches: 11. The CDR3 bases are TGTGCCAGCAGCTCCCTCGGGACAGGGGGCGCCGGGCAAGAGACCCAGTACTTC. As protein: CASSSLGTGGAGQETQYF.

This clonotype showed up many times. CDR3 sequence: CASTPARVGNEQFF. The CDR3 region has the DNA TGTGCCAGCACCCCCGCCAGGGTAGGCAATGAGCAGTTCTTC. The rearrangement uses TRBV5-4 and TRBJ2-1; tentatively, D is TRBD1 (5 bases). This CDR3 is 14 amino acids long. Looked up from germline, CDR1 is SGHNT and CDR2 is YYREEE (reference sequence). The germline V and J ends were trimmed by 6 bases and 6 bases, with 16 bases remaining between them.

The rearrangement joins TRBV10-2 to TRBJ2-6; D perhaps matches TRBD2 (6 bases). The CDR3 has 15 amino acids. The germline V gene encodes CDR1 WSHSY and CDR2 SAAADI. V dropped 6 bases and J dropped 8 bases, with 17 bases sitting between them. The CDR3 loop is CASSPGTAGPNVLTF. Here the CDR3 DNA reads TGCGCCAGCAGCCCCGGGACCGCGGGGCCCAACGTCCTGACTTTC.

Worth noting for this clonotype: A much bigger clone sits one base away, suggesting this may be a read error. CDR3 coding DNA: TGCAGTGCTACAAGTAGCGGGGGGTTGAGGAATGGGCAGTTCTTC. Protein product: CSATSSGGLRNGQFF. The chain combines TRBV20-1 with TRBJ2-1, with TRBD2 matching over 10 bases. CDR1 DFQATT and CDR2 SNEGSKA come from the germline V gene (reference sequence). The CDR3 contains 15 residues.

This clonotype was detected ten times or more. The genes are TRBV5-1 and TRBJ2-7, with 16 bases identical to TRBD2. With 3 bases clipped from V and 1 base from J, the junction kept 7 bases outside the gene matches. CDR1 is SGHRS, CDR2 YFSETQ, per germline. CDR3 length: 18 residues. The CDR3 sequence: CASSYSGTSGGVSYEQYF. CDR3 nucleotides: TGCGCCAGCAGCTACTCCGGGACTAGCGGGGGGGTTTCCTACGAGCAGTACTTC.

The gene calls are TRBV6-5 and TRBJ1-2; a weak D match, TRBD1 (5 bases). V was trimmed by 6 bases and J by 8 bases, leaving 16 bases between them. The CDR3 totals 13 residues. CDR1 and CDR2 from the germline V gene are MNHEY and SVGAGI. The CDR3 DNA follows: TGTGCCAGCAGGTGCGGTCTGGCAGGGGGCTACACCTTC. Translating it yields CASRCGLAGGYTF.

This clonotype showed up just a few times. The rearrangement links TRBV5-5 to TRBJ2-7; D is possibly TRBD2 (6 bases). The CDR3 contains 19 residues. From germline, CDR1 is SGHKS and CDR2 YYEKEE (reference sequence). The ends were cut back, 1 base at V and 1 base at J, with 24 bases in the middle. As DNA, the CDR3 is TGTGCCAGCAGCTTGACCGGAGCGGGCCTCACGATAATATCCTACGAGCAGTACTTC. Translation: CASSLTGAGLTIISYEQYF.

This clonotype was observed a few times. V and J are TRBV5-1 and TRBJ1-1; unclear D gene. The CDR3 runs 15 residues. Trimming pared 1 base from V and 0 bases from J, leaving 10 bases between. Germline loops: CDR1 SGHRS, CDR2 YFSETQ. CDR3 sequence reads: CASSLYGSVNTEAFF. The CDR3 DNA follows: TGCGCCAGCAGCTTGTATGGGTCAGTGAACACTGAAGCTTTCTTT.

This clonotype was seen many times. The chain couples TRBV6-2 or TRBV6-3 to TRBJ2-3; no clear D gene. Germline V gene data show CDR1 as MNHEY and CDR2 as SVGEGT. The CDR3 has 12 amino acids. With 4 bases removed from V and 5 bases from J, the gap between germline ends came to 7 bases. The CDR3 reads CASSSVRDTQYF. The CDR3 region has the DNA TGTGCCAGCAGTTCGGTAAGAGATACGCAGTATTTT.

The sample holds many counts of this clonotype. The chain employs TRBV24-1 and TRBJ2-1; the D call may be TRBD1 or TRBD2 (6 bases each). The germline V gene encodes CDR1 KGHDR and CDR2 SFDVKD. V was trimmed by 4 bases and J by 8 bases, leaving 17 bases between them. The CDR3 consists of 15 residues. The CDR3 sequence: CATSDRRTRGDEQFF. Written as DNA, the CDR3 is TGTGCCACCAGTGACAGACGGACGAGGGGGGATGAGCAGTTCTTC.

This clonotype was picked up many times. This chain's CDR3 is CASSYNWLAGGLYNEQFF. As DNA, the CDR3 is TGTGCCAGCAGTTACAATTGGCTAGCGGGGGGGCTCTACAATGAGCAGTTCTTC. V gene TRBV6-5 combines with J gene TRBJ2-1, with 12 bases matching TRBD2. The CDR3 is made up of 18 amino acids. The J segment lost 3 bases and the V segment lost 2 bases, leaving 8 bases of the junction unmatched. From germline, CDR1 is MNHEY and CDR2 SVGAGI.

At least ten counts were recorded for this clonotype. CDR3 sequence (DNA): TGTGCCAGCAGTGCCGACCAGGGGGCTTATGAAAAACTGTTTTTT. It yields the protein CASSADQGAYEKLFF. The V gene is TRBV2, the J gene TRBJ1-4; 8 bases match TRBD1. This CDR3 has 15 amino acids. Germline CDR1 is SNHLY and CDR2 is FYNNEI. V shed 4 bases, J shed 6 bases, and the junction held 7 bases outside the gene matches.

This chain links TRBV4-3 with TRBJ1-2; tentatively, D is TRBD1 (5 bases). CDR1 LGHNA and CDR2 YSLEER come from the germline V gene. Trimming took 1 base from V and 11 from J, leaving 26 bases between them. CDR3 size: 17 residues. In DNA, the CDR3 is TGCGCCAGCAGCCAAGCCCAGGTCGGGGCGCCCTGGGGTGGTTACACCTTC. It is translated as CASSQAQVGAPWGGYTF.

This clonotype was observed many times. The rearrangement uses TRBV6-6 and TRBJ1-4; the D is unclear. The CDR3 totals 16 residues. Per the germline V gene, CDR1 is MNHNY and CDR2 is SVGAGI (reference sequence). The V end lost 2 bases, the J end lost 13 bases, and 23 bases lay between the germline ends. CDR3 DNA sequence: TGTGCCAGCAGTTACGATGGGAGGTTTGCGAATGAGGGACTGTTTTTT. Its translation: CASSYDGRFANEGLFF.

To note about this clonotype: A read error may account for a junction end that differs from germline. The chain employs TRBV5-1 and TRBJ1-6; TRBD1 might be the D (6 bases). CDR3 length: 16 amino acids. Germline assignment: CDR1 SGHRS and CDR2 YFSETQ. The CDR3 spells CACSLGGTLYNSPLHF. The CDR3 region has the DNA TGCGCCTGCAGCCTCGGCGGGACACTTTATAATTCACCCCTCCACTTT.

This clonotype was seen a handful of times. The chain combines TRBV6-5 with TRBJ1-1; D ambiguous. CDR3 size: 13 residues. Per germline, CDR1 MNHEY and CDR2 SVGAGI. Between the trimmed V and J ends, which lost 2 bases and 5 bases, there was a span of 9 bases. The CDR3 here is CASSYRVETEAFF. For the CDR3, the DNA is TGTGCCAGCAGTTACAGGGTTGAAACTGAAGCTTTCTTT.

This clonotype was detected once. A read error may produce the germline difference seen at one junction end. This chain joins TRBV4-1 and TRBJ2-3; maybe TRBD2 (5 bases). Germline CDR1 MGHRA, CDR2 YSYEKL. The CDR3 consists of 14 residues. In DNA, the CDR3 is TGCGCCAGCAGGCAAGCGAGGGAGTTCGATACGCAGTATTTT. It encodes CASRQAREFDTQYF.

About this clonotype itself: This may be a read error, as it is one base from a much larger clone. CDR3 loop: CTSSSGTEGYTF. The CDR3 nucleotides are TGTACCAGCAGCTCCGGGACGGAGGGCTACACCTTC. The gene calls are TRBV7-2 and TRBJ1-2, with a weak D call TRBD1 (5 bases). This CDR3 region has 12 residues. Trimming pared 4 bases from V and 8 bases from J, leaving 11 bases between. From germline, CDR1 is SGHTA and CDR2 FQGNSA.

There are a few counts of this clonotype. The J gene is TRBJ2-1, the V gene TRBV6-2 or TRBV6-3; 10 bases are a match to TRBD1. J was trimmed by 5 bases and V by 6 bases; bases with no gene match: 4. Germline V gives CDR1 MNHEY, CDR2 SVGEGT. This CDR3 has 14 amino acids. The CDR3: CASRRGTGDNEQFF. CDR3 DNA: TGTGCCAGCAGACGCGGGACAGGGGACAATGAGCAGTTCTTC.

V and J are TRBV7-9 and TRBJ2-3; 9 bases line up with TRBD1. With V trimmed by 4 bases and J by 4 bases, 6 bases remained unmatched. The CDR3 consists of 15 residues. CDR1 is SEHNR and CDR2 is FQNEAQ in the germline V gene (reference sequence). The DNA of the CDR3 is TGTGCCAGCAGCTCCCGGGACAGGGTCCCAGATACGCAGTATTTT. Protein: CASSSRDRVPDTQYF.

The table lists this clonotype with a few counts. This may be a read error: a much more frequent sequence differs by one nucleotide. In DNA form, the CDR3 reads TGCAGTGCATCCCGGACAGGACATCTTGAGTACTTC. It encodes CSASRTGHLEYF. The V gene is TRBV20-1, the J gene TRBJ2-5, with 7 bases identical to TRBD1. CDR3 length equals 12 residues. Unmatched junction bases numbered 13, after V lost 6 bases and J lost 12 bases. CDR1 DFQATT and CDR2 SNEGSKA come from the germline V gene (reference sequence).